The 15 T cell receptor beta chains below all came from one sample that was sequenced in a study of beta chain features in type 1 diabetes. As every portion of the isolated RNA was reverse transcribed, the sequencing read expressed TCRB transcripts. Sequencing was performed with immunoSEQ multiplex PCR; in TCRdb, only in-frame clones are kept and a portion is missing. The repertoire holds about 370,000 clones, less than 15% seen once, with under 0.02% in the top ten. Sequencing was performed on naive CD4+ T cells from blood. All receptors derive from a young woman in good health.

The chain uses TRBV23-1 and TRBJ2-7; 8 bases align to TRBD1. TRBV23-1 belongs to the ORF category, with a function that is uncertain. V was pared by 5 bases and J by 3 bases, with 15 bases of the junction left unmatched. The CDR3 runs to 17 residues. CDR3 DNA: TGCGCCAGCAGTAAAACAAACCGGGACAGGATACACTACGAGCAGTACTTC. It translates to CASSKTNRDRIHYEQYF.

The table lists this clone with a few counts. The rearrangement uses TRBV20-1 and TRBJ2-7; D is ambiguous. The CDR3 totals 9 residues. V was cut by 5 bases and J by 3 bases, with 2 bases left in between. Germline CDR1 and CDR2: DFQATT and SNEGSKA (reference sequence). In DNA, the CDR3 is TGCAGTGCTCTCTACGAGCAGTACTTC. Protein sequence: CSALYEQYF.

The chain carries TRBV6-6 and TRBJ2-7, with D perhaps TRBD1 (6 bases). CDR3 length: 13 amino acids. The germline V gene has CDR1 MNHNY and CDR2 SVGAGI (reference sequence). Trimming removed 5 bases from V and 3 bases from J, with 11 bases in between. CDR3 bases: TGTGCCAGCAGTCCCGGGACACACTACGAGCAGTACTTC. This codes for CASSPGTHYEQYF.

CDR3 sequence reads: CAWSVQGAGNQPQHF. The CDR3 DNA follows: TGTGCCTGGAGTGTTCAGGGGGCTGGAAATCAGCCCCAGCATTTT. V and J are TRBV30 and TRBJ1-5, with 8 bases aligning to TRBD1. The CDR3 sequence is 15 residues long. V gave up 0 bases and J gave up 4 bases; unmatched junction bases: 5. Per germline, CDR1 GTSNPN and CDR2 SVGIG (reference sequence).

This clone was counted between two and nine times. This chain joins TRBV28 and TRBJ1-2, with D maybe TRBD1 (5 bases). Deletions cut 6 bases from V and 8 bases from J, with 16 bases between. The CDR3 totals 13 residues. Germline V gives CDR1 MDHEN, CDR2 SYDVKM. CDR3 region: CASSGPMGLGYTF. CDR3 sequence (DNA): TGTGCCAGCAGCGGACCAATGGGGCTAGGCTACACCTTC.

The chain uses TRBV7-3 and TRBJ2-1; 7 positions match TRBD1. The germline CDR1 and CDR2 sequences are SGHTA and FQGTGA. V lost 5 bases, J lost 9 bases, and 4 bases stayed unmatched. This CDR3 is built from 12 residues. The CDR3: CASSATGVEQFF. CDR3 coding DNA: TGTGCCAGCAGCGCCACAGGGGTTGAGCAGTTCTTC.

The chain links TRBV19 to TRBJ1-2, with D possibly being TRBD1 (5 bases). Trimming cost V 3 bases and J 5 bases, with 7 bases left between them. The CDR3 contains 12 residues. The germline V gene encodes CDR1 LNHDA and CDR2 SQIVND (reference sequence). In nucleotides, the CDR3 is TGTGCCAGTAGTATGGCAGGGTATGGCTACACCTTC. It translates to CASSMAGYGYTF. Looking up the rest from reference TRBV19 and TRBJ1-2 gives the full variable domain: DGGITQSPKYLFRKEGQNVTLSCEQNLNHDAMYWYRQDPGQGLRLIYYSQIVNDFQKGDIAEGYSVSREKKESFPLTVTSAQKNPTAFYLCASSMAGYGYTFGSGTRLTVV.

This clone has a handful of counts. The chain joins TRBV18 to TRBJ2-1, with D possibly TRBD1 on 6 matching bases. This CDR3 comprises 17 residues. Germline V gene sequence: CDR1 KGHSH, CDR2 LQKENI. V lost 0 bases and J lost 4, with 16 bases in between. The CDR3 sequence: CASSPPSGRDNYNEQFF. In DNA, the CDR3 is TGTGCCAGCTCACCACCATCGGGCAGGGACAATTACAATGAGCAGTTCTTC.

This clone was found a few times. This chain uses TRBV7-8 with TRBJ2-5; D is unclear. Trimming shortened V by 1 base and J by 5 bases, and 8 bases separated the two germline ends. The CDR3 consists of 13 residues. Germline assignment: CDR1 SGHVS and CDR2 FQNEAQ. The CDR3 loop is CASSLGAVETQYF. The CDR3 DNA reads as TGTGCCAGCAGCTTAGGGGCTGTTGAGACCCAGTACTTC.

V is TRBV5-1 and J is TRBJ2-1; TRBD2 matches 7 bases. Germline CDR1 and CDR2: SGHRS and YFSETQ. The CDR3 has 15 amino acids. V shed 4 bases and J 1 base; nucleotides not matched to a gene: 5. Here the CDR3 reads CASSGGGGSYNEQFF. CDR3 sequence (DNA): TGCGCCAGCAGCGGGGGGGGAGGGTCCTACAATGAGCAGTTCTTC.

The chain couples TRBV15 to TRBJ2-5; 8 bases line up with TRBD1. Losses at the gene ends were 5 bases for V and 1 base for J; bases not matched to a gene: 12. The CDR3 length is 17 residues. Germline values: CDR1 LNHNV, CDR2 YYDKDF (reference sequence). The CDR3 loop is CATSRARGLLGQETQYF. The CDR3 nucleotides are TGTGCCACCAGCCGAGCCAGGGGGCTTTTGGGCCAAGAGACCCAGTACTTC.

This clone was seen a handful of times. The rearrangement links TRBV28 to TRBJ2-7, with TRBD1 matching over 7 bases. From germline, CDR1 is MDHEN and CDR2 SYDVKM. This CDR3 spans 14 amino acids. After removal of 4 bases from V and 3 bases from J, the junction contained 6 bases not matched to a gene. CDR3 in amino acids: CASSSGGNSYEQYF. As DNA, the CDR3 is TGTGCCAGCAGTTCAGGGGGTAATAGCTACGAGCAGTACTTC. Together with reference TRBV28 and TRBJ2-7, the CDR3 gives the full variable domain: DVKVTQSSRYLVKRTGEKVFLECVQDMDHENMFWYRQDPGLGLRLIYFSYDVKMKEKGDIPEGYSVSREKKERFSLILESASTNQTSMYLCASSSGGNSYEQYFGPGTRLTVT.

This clone turned up a few times. The chain uses TRBV5-6 and TRBJ2-7; no clear D gene. From germline, CDR1 is SGHDT and CDR2 YYEEEE. This CDR3 has 11 residues. Trimming cost V 2 bases and J 5 bases, with 5 bases left between them. CDR3 DNA: TGTGCCAGCAGCTTTCTCCACGAGCAGTACTTC. It translates to CASSFLHEQYF.

The V and J genes are TRBV19 and TRBJ1-2, with TRBD1 matching over 8 bases. The V gene end was trimmed by 8 bases and the J gene end by 8 bases; junction bases not matched to a gene: 7. CDR3 length: 12 amino acids. Germline V gene data show CDR1 as LNHDA and CDR2 as SQIVND (reference sequence). This chain's CDR3 is CASRDRQRGYTF. For the CDR3, the DNA is TGTGCCAGTCGGGACAGGCAGCGGGGCTACACCTTC.

In this sample, this clone turned up a few times. The chain joins TRBV10-3 to TRBJ1-1; no firm D call. The CDR3 has 15 residues. Germline loops: CDR1 ENHRY, CDR2 SYGVKD. V lost 6 bases and J 2 bases, leaving 16 bases between the germline ends. The CDR3 DNA sequence: TGTGCCATCAGCAAAGATCTAGGCAGTAACACTGAAGCTTTCTTT. As protein: CAISKDLGSNTEAFF.